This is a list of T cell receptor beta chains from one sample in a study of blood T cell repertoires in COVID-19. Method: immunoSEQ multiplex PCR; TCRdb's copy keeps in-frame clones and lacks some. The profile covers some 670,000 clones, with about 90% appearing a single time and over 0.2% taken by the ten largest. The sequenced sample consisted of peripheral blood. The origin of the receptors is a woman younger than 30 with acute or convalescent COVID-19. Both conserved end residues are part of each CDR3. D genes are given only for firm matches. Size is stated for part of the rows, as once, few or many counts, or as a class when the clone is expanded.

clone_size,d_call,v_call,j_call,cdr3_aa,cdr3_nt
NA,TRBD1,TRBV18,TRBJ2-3,CASSDRGHSSSTDTQYF,TGTGCCAGCTCAGACAGGGGGCATTCCTCTAGCACAGATACGCAGTATTTT
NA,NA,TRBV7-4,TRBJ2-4,CASSLGGQAKNIQYF,TGTGCCAGCAGCTTAGGGGGACAAGCCAAAAACATTCAGTACTTC
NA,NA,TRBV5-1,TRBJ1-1,CASRLSGEAFF,TGCGCCAGTAGACTCTCCGGCGAAGCTTTCTTT
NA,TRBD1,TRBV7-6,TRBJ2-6,CASSLKGQDPSGANVLTF,TGTGCCAGCAGCTTAAAGGGACAGGACCCCTCTGGGGCCAACGTCCTGACTTTC
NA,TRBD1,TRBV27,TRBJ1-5,CASSTGQGYNQPQHF,TGTGCCAGCAGTACAGGACAGGGGTACAATCAGCCCCAGCATTTT
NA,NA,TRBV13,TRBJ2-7,CASSPHRDTFSYEQYF,TGTGCCAGCAGCCCCCACCGGGACACATTCTCCTACGAGCAGTACTTC
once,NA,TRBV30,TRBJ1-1,CAWTRVEYRTEAFF,TGTGCCTGGACCCGGGTGGAGTATCGCACTGAAGCTTTCTTT
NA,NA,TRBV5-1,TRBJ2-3,CASSLSPSIWSTDTQYF,TGCGCCAGCAGCTTGAGTCCAAGCATTTGGTCCACAGATACGCAGTATTTT
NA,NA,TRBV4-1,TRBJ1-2,CASSQGTELWYGYTF,TGCGCCAGCAGCCAAGGGACAGAACTCTGGTATGGCTACACCTTC
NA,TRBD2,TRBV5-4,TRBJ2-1,CASSSAGGRKNNEQFF,TGTGCCAGCAGCTCGGCGGGGGGGCGAAAAAACAATGAGCAGTTCTTC
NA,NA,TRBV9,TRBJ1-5,CASSVGPGQPQHF,TGTGCCAGCAGCGTAGGACCGGGACAGCCCCAGCATTTT
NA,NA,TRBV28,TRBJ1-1,CASSLGGRGAFF,TGTGCCAGCAGTTTGGGGGGGCGCGGAGCTTTCTTT
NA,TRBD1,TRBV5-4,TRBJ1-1,CASSPRQGDTEAFF,TGTGCCAGCAGCCCCAGACAGGGGGACACTGAAGCTTTCTTT
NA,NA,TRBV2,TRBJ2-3,CASTPSLQGLRTGDTQYF,TGTGCCAGCACTCCCTCTCTCCAAGGTCTGAGGACTGGAGATACGCAGTATTTT
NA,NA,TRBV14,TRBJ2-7,CASSQDKNRYYEQYF,TGTGCCAGCAGCCAAGATAAGAACAGGTACTACGAGCAGTACTTC
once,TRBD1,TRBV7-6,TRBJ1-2,CASSPETGYYGYTF,TGTGCCAGCAGCCCCGAGACAGGGTACTATGGCTACACCTTC
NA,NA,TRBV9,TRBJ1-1,CASSGSGDTEAFF,TGTGCCAGCAGCGGCTCAGGGGACACTGAAGCTTTCTTT
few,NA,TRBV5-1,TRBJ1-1,CASSLISLPTTTEAFF,TGCGCCAGCAGCTTGATATCTCTCCCGACGACTACTGAAGCTTTCTTT
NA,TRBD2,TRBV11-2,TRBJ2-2,CASSLRRGGTNTGELFF,TGTGCCAGCAGCTTACGACGGGGGGGCACGAACACCGGGGAGCTGTTTTTT
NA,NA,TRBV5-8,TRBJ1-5,CASSLAGGALGAQHF,TGTGCCAGCAGCTTGGCCGGAGGAGCCTTGGGAGCCCAGCATTTT
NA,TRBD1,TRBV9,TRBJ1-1,CASSPRGAENTEAFF,TGTGCCAGCAGCCCCAGGGGGGCGGAGAACACTGAAGCTTTCTTT
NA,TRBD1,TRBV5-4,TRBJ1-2,CASSLAVGTVYGYTF,TGTGCCAGCAGCTTGGCCGTAGGGACAGTTTACGGCTACACCTTC
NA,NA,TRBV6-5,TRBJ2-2,CASSLRNTGELFF,TGTGCCAGCAGTCTACGTAACACCGGGGAGCTGTTTTTT
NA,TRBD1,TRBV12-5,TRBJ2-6,CASGLVRDRVGGANVLTF,TGTGCTAGTGGTTTGGTCCGGGACAGGGTTGGTGGGGCCAACGTCCTGACTTTC
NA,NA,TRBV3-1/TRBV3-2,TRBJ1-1,CASSQPGPEAFF,TGTGCCAGCAGCCAACCAGGCCCTGAAGCTTTCTTT
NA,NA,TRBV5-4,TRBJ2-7,CASSLIGTYEQYF,TGTGCCAGCAGCTTGATCGGGACCTACGAGCAGTACTTC
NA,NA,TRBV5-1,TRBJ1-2,CASSLVSGVNTGYTF,TGCGCCAGCAGCTTGGTTTCCGGGGTGAATACTGGCTACACCTTC
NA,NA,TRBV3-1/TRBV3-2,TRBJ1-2,CASSQALGRGLGGDGYTF,TGTGCCAGCAGCCAAGCTCTGGGGAGGGGGTTAGGTGGAGATGGCTACACCTTC
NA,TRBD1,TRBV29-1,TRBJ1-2,CSVEEGWTGGMANYGYTF,TGCAGCGTTGAAGAAGGCTGGACAGGGGGGATGGCTAACTATGGCTACACCTTC
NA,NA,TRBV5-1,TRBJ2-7,CASSLQGEPGEQYF,TGCGCCAGCAGCTTACAGGGAGAGCCGGGCGAGCAGTACTTC
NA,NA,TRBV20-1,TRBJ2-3,CSIADTQYF,TGCAGCATAGCGGATACGCAGTATTTT
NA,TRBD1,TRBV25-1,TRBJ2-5,CASSEYRGLGETQYF,TGTGCCAGCAGTGAATATAGGGGGCTGGGGGAGACCCAGTACTTC
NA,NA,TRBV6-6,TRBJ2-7,CASSYAADEQYF,TGTGCCAGCAGTTACGCGGCCGACGAACAGTACTTC
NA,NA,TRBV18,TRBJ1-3,CASSREYSGNTIYF,TGTGCCAGCTCACGGGAGTACTCTGGAAACACCATATATTTT
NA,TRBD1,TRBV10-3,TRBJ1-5,CAIRGQPNQPQHF,TGTGCCATCAGGGGACAGCCCAATCAGCCCCAGCATTTT
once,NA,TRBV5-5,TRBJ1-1,CASSGGNTEAFF,TGTGCCAGCAGCGGAGGAAACACTGAAGCTTTCTTT
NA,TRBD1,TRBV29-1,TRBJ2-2,CSATGVVTTGELFF,TGCAGCGCGACAGGGGTGGTCACAACCGGGGAGCTGTTTTTT
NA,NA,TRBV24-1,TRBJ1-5,CATSVTGRSNQPQHF,TGTGCCACCAGTGTCACAGGGAGAAGCAATCAGCCCCAGCATTTT
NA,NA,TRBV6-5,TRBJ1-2,CASSYSYRSNYGYTF,TGTGCCAGCAGTTACTCCTACAGGAGTAACTATGGCTACACCTTC
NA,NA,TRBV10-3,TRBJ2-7,CAIRGGGYEQYF,TGTGCCATCAGGGGGGGAGGCTACGAGCAGTACTTC
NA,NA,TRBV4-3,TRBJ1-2,CASSQALARAGGYTF,TGCGCCAGCAGCCAAGCCCTCGCCAGGGCGGGAGGCTACACCTTC
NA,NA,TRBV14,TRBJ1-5,CASSQSGVTQPQHF,TGTGCCAGCAGCCAGTCAGGGGTGACTCAGCCCCAGCATTTT
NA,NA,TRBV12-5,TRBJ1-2,CASGLVGTNYGYTF,TGTGCTAGTGGTTTGGTCGGGACTAACTATGGCTACACCTTC
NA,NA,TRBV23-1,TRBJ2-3,CASSQEGSSTDTQYF,TGCGCCAGCAGTCAAGAAGGGAGTTCGACAGATACGCAGTATTTT
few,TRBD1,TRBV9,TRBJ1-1,CASSGGQGAYTEAFF,TGTGCCAGCAGCGGGGGTCAGGGGGCTTACACTGAAGCTTTCTTT
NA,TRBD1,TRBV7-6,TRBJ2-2,CASSPGQGVGGELFF,TGTGCCAGCAGTCCGGGACAGGGGGTCGGCGGGGAGCTGTTTTTT
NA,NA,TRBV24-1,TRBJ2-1,CATSDRGETNEQFF,TGTGCCACCAGTGATCGGGGAGAAACCAATGAGCAGTTCTTC
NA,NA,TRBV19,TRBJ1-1,CASSILGGNTEAFF,TGTGCCAGTAGTATCTTAGGCGGGAACACTGAAGCTTTCTTT
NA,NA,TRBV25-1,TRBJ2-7,CASSVGDIPQAEQYF,TGTGCCAGCAGTGTGGGGGACATCCCTCAAGCCGAGCAGTACTTC